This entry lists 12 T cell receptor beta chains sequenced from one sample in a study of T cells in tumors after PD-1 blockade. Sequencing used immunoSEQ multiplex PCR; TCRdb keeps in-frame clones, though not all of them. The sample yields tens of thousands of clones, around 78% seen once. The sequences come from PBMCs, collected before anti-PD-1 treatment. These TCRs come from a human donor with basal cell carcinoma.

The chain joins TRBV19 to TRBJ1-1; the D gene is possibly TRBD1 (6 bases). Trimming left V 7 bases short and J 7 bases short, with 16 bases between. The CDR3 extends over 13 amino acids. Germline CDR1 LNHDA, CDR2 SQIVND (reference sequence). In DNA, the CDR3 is TGTGCCAGTATCTCTCGGGGGGCTGGTGAAGCTTTCTTT. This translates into CASISRGAGEAFF. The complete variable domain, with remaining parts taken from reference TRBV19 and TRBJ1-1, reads DGGITQSPKYLFRKEGQNVTLSCEQNLNHDAMYWYRQDPGQGLRLIYYSQIVNDFQKGDIAEGYSVSREKKESFPLTVTSAQKNPTAFYLCASISRGAGEAFFGQGTRLTVV.

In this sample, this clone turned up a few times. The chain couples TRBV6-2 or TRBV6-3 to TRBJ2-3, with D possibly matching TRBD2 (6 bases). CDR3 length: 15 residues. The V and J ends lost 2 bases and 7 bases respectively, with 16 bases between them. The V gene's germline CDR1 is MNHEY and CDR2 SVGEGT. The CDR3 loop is CASSYGAGGGNTQYF. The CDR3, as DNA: TGTGCCAGCAGTTACGGAGCGGGTGGAGGAAATACGCAGTATTTT.

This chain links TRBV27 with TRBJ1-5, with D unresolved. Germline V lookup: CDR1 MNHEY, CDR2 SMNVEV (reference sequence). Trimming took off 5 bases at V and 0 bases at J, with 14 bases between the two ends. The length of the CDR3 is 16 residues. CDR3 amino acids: CASSPQALYSNQPQHF. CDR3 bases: TGTGCCAGCAGTCCCCAGGCTCTCTATAGCAATCAGCCCCAGCATTTT.

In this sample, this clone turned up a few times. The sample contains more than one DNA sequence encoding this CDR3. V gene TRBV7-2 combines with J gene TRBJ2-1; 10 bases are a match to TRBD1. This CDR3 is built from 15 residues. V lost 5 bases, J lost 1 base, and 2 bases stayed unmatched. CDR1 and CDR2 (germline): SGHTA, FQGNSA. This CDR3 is CASSTGQGSYNEQFF. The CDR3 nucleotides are TGTGCCAGCAGCACGGGACAGGGGTCCTACAATGAGCAGTTCTTC.

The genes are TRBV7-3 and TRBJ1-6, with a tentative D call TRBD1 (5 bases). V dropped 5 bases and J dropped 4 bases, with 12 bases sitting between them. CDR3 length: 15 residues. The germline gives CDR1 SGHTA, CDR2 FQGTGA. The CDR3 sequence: CASSALGGYNSPLHF. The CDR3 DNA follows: TGTGCCAGCAGCGCTCTGGGGGGTTATAATTCACCCCTCCACTTT.

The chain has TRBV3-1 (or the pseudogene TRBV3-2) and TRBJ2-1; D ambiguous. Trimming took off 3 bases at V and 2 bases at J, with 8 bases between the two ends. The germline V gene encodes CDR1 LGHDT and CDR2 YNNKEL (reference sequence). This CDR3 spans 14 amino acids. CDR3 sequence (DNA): TGTGCCAGCAGCCAGGGGTCGCCCTACAATGAGCAGTTCTTC. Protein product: CASSQGSPYNEQFF.

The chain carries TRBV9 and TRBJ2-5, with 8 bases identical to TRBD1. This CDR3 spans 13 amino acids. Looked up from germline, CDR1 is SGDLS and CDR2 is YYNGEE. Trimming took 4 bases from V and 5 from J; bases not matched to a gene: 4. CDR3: CASSTWTGETQYF. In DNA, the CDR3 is TGTGCCAGCAGCACCTGGACAGGGGAGACCCAGTACTTC.

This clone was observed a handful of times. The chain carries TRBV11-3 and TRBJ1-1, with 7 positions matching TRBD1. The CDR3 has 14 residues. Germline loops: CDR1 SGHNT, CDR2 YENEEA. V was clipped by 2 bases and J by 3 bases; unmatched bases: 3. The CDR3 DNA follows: TGTGCCAGCAGCTTAATGCAGGGGGACACTGAAGCTTTCTTT. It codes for CASSLMQGDTEAFF.

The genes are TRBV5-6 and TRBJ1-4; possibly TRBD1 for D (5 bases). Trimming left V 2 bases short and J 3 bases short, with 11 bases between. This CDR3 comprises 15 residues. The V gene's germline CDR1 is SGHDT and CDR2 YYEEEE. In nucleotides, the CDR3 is TGTGCCAGCAGCTTACCCGGGACGCCTAATGAAAAACTGTTTTTT. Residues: CASSLPGTPNEKLFF.

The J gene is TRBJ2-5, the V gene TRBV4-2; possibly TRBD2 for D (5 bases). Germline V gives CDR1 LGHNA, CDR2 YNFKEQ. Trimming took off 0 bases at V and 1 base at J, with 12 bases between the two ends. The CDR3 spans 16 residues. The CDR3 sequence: CASSQERGLAQETQYF. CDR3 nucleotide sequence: TGTGCCAGCAGCCAAGAAAGAGGGCTAGCCCAAGAGACCCAGTACTTC.

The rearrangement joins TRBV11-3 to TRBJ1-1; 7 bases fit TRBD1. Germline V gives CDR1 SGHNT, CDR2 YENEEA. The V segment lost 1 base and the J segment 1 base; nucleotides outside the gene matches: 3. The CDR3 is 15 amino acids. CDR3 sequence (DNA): TGTGCCAGCAGCTTAGTGGCAGGGGGGAACACTGAAGCTTTCTTT. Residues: CASSLVAGGNTEAFF.

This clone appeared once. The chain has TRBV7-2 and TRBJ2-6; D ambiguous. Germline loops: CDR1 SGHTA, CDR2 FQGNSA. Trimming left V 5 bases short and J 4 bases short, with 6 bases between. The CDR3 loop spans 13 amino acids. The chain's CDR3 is CASSRDGANVLTF. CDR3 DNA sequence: TGTGCCAGCAGCCGTGACGGGGCCAACGTCCTGACTTTC.